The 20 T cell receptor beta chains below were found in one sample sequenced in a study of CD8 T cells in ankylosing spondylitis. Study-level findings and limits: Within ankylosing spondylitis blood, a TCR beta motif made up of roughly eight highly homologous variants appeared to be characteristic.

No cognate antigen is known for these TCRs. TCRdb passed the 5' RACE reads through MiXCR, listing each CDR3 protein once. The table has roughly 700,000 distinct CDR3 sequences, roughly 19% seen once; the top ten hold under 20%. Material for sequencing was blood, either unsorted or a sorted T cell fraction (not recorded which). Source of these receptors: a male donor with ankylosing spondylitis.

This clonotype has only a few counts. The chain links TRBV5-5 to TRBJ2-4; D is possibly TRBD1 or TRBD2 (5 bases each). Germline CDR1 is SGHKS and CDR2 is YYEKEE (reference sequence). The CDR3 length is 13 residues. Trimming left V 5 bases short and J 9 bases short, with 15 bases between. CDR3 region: CASRGTVEGIQYF. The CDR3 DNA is TGTGCCAGCAGAGGGACGGTTGAAGGCATTCAGTACTTC.

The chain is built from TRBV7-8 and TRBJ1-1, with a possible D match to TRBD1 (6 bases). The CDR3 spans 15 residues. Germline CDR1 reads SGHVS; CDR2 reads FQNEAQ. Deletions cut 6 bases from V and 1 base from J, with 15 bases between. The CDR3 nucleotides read TGTGCCAGCAGTCCCGCCAGGGGCGCGAACACTGAAGCTTTCTTT. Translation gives CASSPARGANTEAFF.

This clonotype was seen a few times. The CDR3: CASSFAGLEYF. The CDR3, as DNA: TGTGCCAGCAGCTTTGCGGGGCTGGAGTACTTC. The rearrangement uses TRBV5-6 and TRBJ2-7; TRBD2 might be the D (6 bases). The CDR3 totals 11 residues. V dropped 2 bases and J dropped 11 bases, with 11 bases sitting between them. Germline V gives CDR1 SGHDT, CDR2 YYEEEE.

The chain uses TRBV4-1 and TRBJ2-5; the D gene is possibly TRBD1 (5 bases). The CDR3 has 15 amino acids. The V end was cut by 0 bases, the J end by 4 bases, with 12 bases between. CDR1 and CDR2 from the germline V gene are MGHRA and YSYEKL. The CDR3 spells CASSQEKGFGETQYF. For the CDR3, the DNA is TGCGCCAGCAGCCAAGAAAAGGGGTTCGGAGAGACCCAGTACTTC.

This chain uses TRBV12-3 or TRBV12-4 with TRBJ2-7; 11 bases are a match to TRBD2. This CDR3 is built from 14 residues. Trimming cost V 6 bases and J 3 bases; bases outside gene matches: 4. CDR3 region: CASRATSGDYEQYF. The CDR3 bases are TGTGCCAGCAGAGCGACTAGCGGGGACTACGAGCAGTACTTC.

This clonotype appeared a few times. CDR3 nucleotides: TGTGCCAGCAGTTCACTTCCGGGACCCAAGGCCCCAAGCTCCTACGAGCAGTACTTC. This gives the protein CASSSLPGPKAPSSYEQYF. The rearrangement uses TRBV12-3 or TRBV12-4 and TRBJ2-7, with D perhaps TRBD1 or TRBD2 (5 bases each). This CDR3 has 19 amino acids. Trimming took 4 bases from V and 0 from J, leaving 25 bases between them.

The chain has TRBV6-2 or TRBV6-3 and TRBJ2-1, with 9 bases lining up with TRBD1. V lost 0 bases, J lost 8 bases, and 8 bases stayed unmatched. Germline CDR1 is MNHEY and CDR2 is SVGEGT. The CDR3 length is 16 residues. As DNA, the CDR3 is TGTGCCAGCAGTTACTCGGGGGACAGGGTAATCTATGAGCAGTTCTTC. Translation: CASSYSGDRVIYEQFF.

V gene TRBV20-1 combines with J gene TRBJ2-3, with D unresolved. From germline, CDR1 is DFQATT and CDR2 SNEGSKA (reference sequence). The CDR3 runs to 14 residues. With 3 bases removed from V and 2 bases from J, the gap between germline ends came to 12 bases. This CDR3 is CSASRSASTDTQYF. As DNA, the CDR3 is TGCAGTGCTAGCCGGTCCGCCTCCACAGATACGCAGTATTTT.

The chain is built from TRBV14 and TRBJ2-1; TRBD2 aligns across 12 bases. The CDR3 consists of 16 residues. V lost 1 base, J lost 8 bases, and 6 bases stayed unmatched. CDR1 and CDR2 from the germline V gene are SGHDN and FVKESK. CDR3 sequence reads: CASSQVRLAGVYEQFF. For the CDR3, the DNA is TGTGCCAGCAGCCAAGTTCGACTAGCGGGGGTGTATGAGCAGTTCTTC.

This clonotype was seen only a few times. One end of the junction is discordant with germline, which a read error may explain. The CDR3 region has the DNA TGTGCCAGCAGTCTAGCGGGGACTGAGCAGTACTTC. Its protein product is CASSLAGTEQYF. The chain is built from TRBV12-3 or TRBV12-4 and TRBJ2-7; 9 nucleotides match TRBD2. CDR3 size: 12 residues.

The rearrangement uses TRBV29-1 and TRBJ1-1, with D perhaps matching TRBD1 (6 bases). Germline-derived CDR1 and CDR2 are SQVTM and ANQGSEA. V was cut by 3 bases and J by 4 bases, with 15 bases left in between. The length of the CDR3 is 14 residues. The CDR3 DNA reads TGCAGCGTTGACTCGACCGGGGGCGGCACTGAAGCTTTCTTT. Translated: CSVDSTGGGTEAFF.

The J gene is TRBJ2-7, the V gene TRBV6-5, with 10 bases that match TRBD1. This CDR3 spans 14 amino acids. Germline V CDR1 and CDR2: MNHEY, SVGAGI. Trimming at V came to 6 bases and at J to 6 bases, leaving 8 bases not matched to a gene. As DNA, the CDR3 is TGTGCCAGCAGGTACCAGGGGACAGGGGTCGAGCAGTACTTC. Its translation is CASRYQGTGVEQYF.

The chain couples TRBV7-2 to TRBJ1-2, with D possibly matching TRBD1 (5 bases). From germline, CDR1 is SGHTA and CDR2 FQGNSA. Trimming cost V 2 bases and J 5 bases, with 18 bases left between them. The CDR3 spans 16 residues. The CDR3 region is CASSLLRQGVTYGYTF. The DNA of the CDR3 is TGTGCCAGCAGCTTATTGCGCCAGGGAGTCACATATGGCTACACCTTC.

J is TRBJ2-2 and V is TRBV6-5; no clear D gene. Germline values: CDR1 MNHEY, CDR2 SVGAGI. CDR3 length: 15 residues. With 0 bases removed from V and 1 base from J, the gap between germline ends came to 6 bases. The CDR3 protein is CASSYSGMNTGELFF. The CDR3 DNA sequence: TGTGCCAGCAGTTACTCAGGGATGAACACCGGGGAGCTGTTTTTT.

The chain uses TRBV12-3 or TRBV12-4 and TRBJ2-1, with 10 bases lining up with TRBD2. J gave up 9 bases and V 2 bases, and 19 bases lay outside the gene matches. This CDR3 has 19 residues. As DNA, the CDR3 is TGTGCCAGCAGTTTACATCAGCTAGCGGGAGTTGGTAGTATGGGTGAGCAGTTCTTC. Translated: CASSLHQLAGVGSMGEQFF.

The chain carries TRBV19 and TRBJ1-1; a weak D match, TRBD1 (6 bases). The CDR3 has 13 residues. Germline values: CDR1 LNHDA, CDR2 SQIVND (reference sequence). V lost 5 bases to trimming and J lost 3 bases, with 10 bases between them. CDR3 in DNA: TGTGCCAGTAGTCGTCACAGGGACACTGAAGCTTTCTTT. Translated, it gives CASSRHRDTEAFF.

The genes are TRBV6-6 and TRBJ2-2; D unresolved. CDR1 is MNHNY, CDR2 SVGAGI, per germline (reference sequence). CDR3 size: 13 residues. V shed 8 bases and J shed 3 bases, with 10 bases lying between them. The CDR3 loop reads CASGQLYTGELFF. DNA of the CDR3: TGTGCCAGCGGGCAGCTTTACACCGGGGAGCTGTTTTTT.

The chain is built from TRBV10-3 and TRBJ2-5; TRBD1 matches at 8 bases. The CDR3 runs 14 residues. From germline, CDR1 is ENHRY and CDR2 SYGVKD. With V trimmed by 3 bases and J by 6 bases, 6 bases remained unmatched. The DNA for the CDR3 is TGTGCCATCAGTGACCGCGGACAGGGCCAGACCCAGTACTTC. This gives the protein CAISDRGQGQTQYF.

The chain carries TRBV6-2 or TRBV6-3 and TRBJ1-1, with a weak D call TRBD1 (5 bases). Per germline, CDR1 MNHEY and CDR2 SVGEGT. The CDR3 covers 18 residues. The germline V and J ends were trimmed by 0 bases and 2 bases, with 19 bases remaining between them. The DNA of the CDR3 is TGTGCCAGCAGTTACTCATTCCCGGGACCGAGAATCAACACTGAAGCTTTCTTT. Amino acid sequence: CASSYSFPGPRINTEAFF.

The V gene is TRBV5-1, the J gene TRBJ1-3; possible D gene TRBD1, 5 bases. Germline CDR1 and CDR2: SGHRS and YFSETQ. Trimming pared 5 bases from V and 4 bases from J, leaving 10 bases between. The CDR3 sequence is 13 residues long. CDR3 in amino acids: CASRGGTGNTIYF. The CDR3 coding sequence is TGCGCCAGCAGGGGGGGAACGGGAAACACCATATATTTT.